Listed below are T cell receptor beta chains from one sample, sequenced in a study of T cells in Graves' hyperthyroidism and ophthalmopathy. TCRdb re-called the multiplex PCR reads through MiXCR, storing one row per CDR3 protein. Seen here are 300,000 to 450,000 distinct CDR3 sequences, approximately 13% observed once, and the top ten hold under 25%. Sequenced sample: blood. The source is a man aged 25-45 years with Graves' hyperthyroidism that later progressed to Graves' ophthalmopathy. The CDR3 runs from the conserved cysteine through the conserved F or W. A D gene is named only where the DNA matches it firmly. Clone size, where shown, is once, few, many, or a class for clones that have expanded.

v_call	clone_size	j_call	d_call	cdr3_aa	cdr3_nt
TRBV6-1	many	TRBJ1-1	-	CASGERGMNTEAFF	TGTGCCAGCGGGGAGAGGGGAATGAACACTGAAGCTTTCTTT
TRBV2	many	TRBJ1-3	TRBD1	CASSEAVTGVGNTIYF	TGTGCCAGCAGTGAAGCGGTGACAGGGGTCGGGAACACCATATATTTT
TRBV20-1	many	TRBJ1-1	-	CSAPPDRTTEAFF	TGCAGTGCTCCCCCCGACAGGACCACTGAAGCTTTCTTT
TRBV11-2	many	TRBJ2-7	-	CASSLAVSSYEQYF	TGTGCCAGCAGCTTAGCAGTCAGCTCCTACGAGCAGTACTTC
TRBV20-1	-	TRBJ1-3	-	CSARDDRLSGNTIYF	TGCAGTGCTAGAGATGACAGACTCTCTGGAAACACCATATATTTT
TRBV19	-	TRBJ2-3	-	CASREGVFGTDTQYF	TGTGCCAGTCGCGAAGGGGTTTTTGGCACAGATACGCAGTATTTT
TRBV20-1	many	TRBJ2-5	-	CSAYLSGLSETQYF	TGCAGTGCCTATTTAAGCGGCTTGTCGGAGACCCAGTACTTC
TRBV4-1	-	TRBJ2-1	-	CASSQGLRFSYNEQFF	TGCGCCAGCAGCCAAGGATTGCGTTTTTCCTACAATGAGCAGTTCTTC
TRBV20-1	few	TRBJ2-7	-	CSAGGLNSYEQYF	TGCAGTGCTGGGGGACTTAACTCCTACGAGCAGTACTTC
TRBV29-1	many	TRBJ1-5	-	CSVSRGNNQPQHF	TGCAGCGTCTCCCGGGGCAACAATCAGCCCCAGCATTTT
TRBV11-3	many	TRBJ2-5	TRBD2	CASSLGLAGLETQYF	TGTGCCAGCAGCTTGGGACTAGCGGGGTTGGAGACCCAGTACTTC
TRBV2	many	TRBJ1-3	-	CASSAPAGRNTIYF	TGTGCCAGCAGTGCCCCGGCAGGGCGAAACACCATATATTTT
TRBV28	many	TRBJ2-3	TRBD2	CASSSGLAGADTQYF	TGTGCCAGCAGTTCCGGACTAGCAGGGGCAGATACGCAGTATTTT
TRBV6-1	many	TRBJ2-7	-	CASSTEGTEQYF	TGTGCCAGCAGTACAGAGGGGACCGAGCAGTACTTC
TRBV12-3/TRBV12-4	many	TRBJ1-1	-	CASSFQGRNTEAFF	TGTGCCAGCAGTTTTCAGGGACGGAACACTGAAGCTTTCTTT
TRBV9	few	TRBJ2-7	-	CASSGSGGGSEQYF	TGTGCCAGCAGCGGTTCGGGGGGCGGAAGCGAGCAGTACTTC
TRBV6-5	many	TRBJ2-7	TRBD2	CASSYPGGGASDEQYF	TGTGCCAGCAGTTACCCCGGCGGGGGGGCGTCGGACGAGCAGTACTTC
TRBV11-2	few	TRBJ2-2	-	CASSLGAATTGELFF	TGTGCCAGCAGCTTAGGGGCAGCGACCACCGGGGAGCTGTTTTTT
TRBV5-1	many	TRBJ2-3	-	CASSWLGRGGDTQYF	TGCGCCAGCAGCTGGCTGGGACGTGGGGGAGATACGCAGTATTTT
TRBV29-1	-	TRBJ1-4	-	CSVVGRGSEKLFF	TGCAGCGTTGTCGGCAGGGGTAGTGAAAAACTGTTTTTT
TRBV28	-	TRBJ2-3	-	CASSDLIKDTQYF	TGTGCCAGCAGTGATCTAATCAAAGATACGCAGTATTTT
TRBV10-3	-	TRBJ1-5	-	CAISESGDSNQPQHF	TGTGCCATCAGTGAGTCAGGGGATAGCAATCAGCCCCAGCATTTT
TRBV18	many	TRBJ2-7	-	CASSFEDSYEQYF	TGTGCCAGCTCATTTGAGGATTCCTACGAGCAGTACTTC
TRBV27	few	TRBJ2-3	-	CASSLRTEGTDTQYF	TGTGCCAGCAGTTTAAGGACGGAGGGCACAGATACGCAGTATTTT
TRBV5-1	-	TRBJ1-1	-	CASSDTANTEAFF	TGCGCCAGCAGCGACACAGCGAACACTGAAGCTTTCTTT
TRBV7-9	-	TRBJ2-4	-	CASSLSAGPNIQYF	TGTGCCAGCAGCTTAAGTGCAGGTCCAAACATTCAGTACTTC
TRBV6-1	many	TRBJ2-7	TRBD2	CASSYWGLADYSYEQYF	TGTGCCAGCAGTTATTGGGGACTAGCGGATTACTCCTACGAGCAGTACTTC
TRBV3-1	few	TRBJ1-3	-	CASSRGTGNTIYF	TGTGCCAGCAGCCGCGGGACTGGAAACACCATATATTTT
TRBV5-1	few	TRBJ2-7	TRBD2	CASSPGTRSSYEQYF	TGCGCCAGCAGCCCAGGGACTAGGAGCTCCTACGAGCAGTACTTC
TRBV5-1	few	TRBJ1-4	TRBD1	CASSWTGYEKLFF	TGCGCCAGCAGCTGGACAGGGTATGAAAAACTGTTTTTT
TRBV7-2	many	TRBJ1-4	-	CASSLVGGANEKLFF	TGTGCCAGCAGCTTAGTTGGGGGAGCTAATGAAAAACTGTTTTTT
TRBV9	-	TRBJ1-2	-	CASSSGGVGGYTF	TGTGCCAGCAGCTCGGGGGGGGTTGGGGGCTACACCTTC
TRBV20-1	-	TRBJ1-1	-	CSARDLGALVNTEAFF	TGCAGTGCTAGAGATTTAGGGGCTTTAGTGAACACTGAAGCTTTCTTT
TRBV20-1	many	TRBJ1-2	-	CSASILYGYTF	TGCAGTGCTAGCATTCTCTATGGCTACACCTTC
TRBV6-9	few	TRBJ1-5	-	CASPRGVNRVLGGNQPQHF	TGCGCCAGCCCCCGTGGGGTAAACAGGGTTTTGGGGGGCAATCAGCCCCAGCATTTT
TRBV12-3/TRBV12-4	-	TRBJ2-2	-	CASSLRGRVWNTGELFF	TGTGCCAGCAGTTTACGTGGTAGGGTTTGGAACACCGGGGAGCTGTTTTTT
TRBV2	-	TRBJ2-4	-	CASLAEAKNIQYF	TGTGCCAGTTTAGCGGAAGCCAAAAACATTCAGTACTTC
TRBV12-3/TRBV12-4	many	TRBJ2-1	TRBD2	CASRGTSGGYNEQFF	TGTGCCAGCAGGGGAACTAGCGGGGGCTACAATGAGCAGTTCTTC
TRBV20-1	-	TRBJ2-3	TRBD2	CSARLAGTTSTDTQYF	TGCAGTGCTAGACTTGCGGGGACTACTAGCACAGATACGCAGTATTTT
TRBV28	many	TRBJ2-1	TRBD2	CASSPPAAGGPNEQFF	TGTGCCAGCAGTCCCCCGGCAGCGGGGGGGCCAAATGAGCAGTTCTTC
TRBV7-9	-	TRBJ1-1	-	CASSPVNTEALF	TGTGCCAGCAGCCCAGTAAACACTGAAGCTCTCTTT
TRBV7-9	many	TRBJ1-1	-	CASSLPTGTWLEAFF	TGTGCCAGCAGCCTACCTACCGGGACATGGCTTGAAGCTTTCTTT
TRBV24-1	few	TRBJ2-2	TRBD1	CATSDPTGVDTGELFF	TGTGCCACCAGTGACCCCACAGGGGTAGACACCGGGGAGCTGTTTTTT
TRBV7-3	-	TRBJ2-7	-	CASSLNYRVSHYEQYF	TGTGCCAGCAGCTTAAATTACAGGGTAAGCCACTACGAGCAGTACTTC
TRBV24-1	-	TRBJ2-1	-	CATSDTGSGTNEQFF	TGTGCCACCAGTGATACTGGGAGTGGGACCAATGAGCAGTTCTTC
TRBV20-1	few	TRBJ1-6	-	CSAKRDRDAPLHF	TGCAGTGCTAAACGGGACCGCGATGCACCCCTCCACTTT
TRBV5-8	many	TRBJ1-1	TRBD1	CASSLGQGITEAFF	TGTGCCAGCAGCTTGGGACAGGGGATCACTGAAGCTTTCTTT
TRBV2	few	TRBJ2-2	-	CASSEGALGELFF	TGTGCCAGCAGTGAAGGGGCCTTGGGGGAGCTGTTTTTT
TRBV5-1	few	TRBJ1-2	-	CASSPDTKNGYTF	TGCGCCAGCAGCCCGGACACTAAGAATGGCTACACCTTC
TRBV9	many	TRBJ2-5	-	CASSVVGAGGETQYF	TGTGCCAGCAGCGTAGTAGGGGCCGGAGGGGAGACCCAGTACTTC
TRBV6-4	few	TRBJ2-2	-	CASSGLGRGVLFF	TGTGCCAGCAGTGGTTTGGGAAGAGGTGTGCTGTTTTTT
TRBV9	-	TRBJ2-7	TRBD1	CASSGGTGNHEQYF	TGTGCCAGCAGCGGCGGGACAGGGAACCACGAGCAGTACTTC